This T cell receptor (beta chain) was profiled in a study of OX40 agonist ivuxolimab in advanced cancers. Data came from immunoSEQ multiplex PCR; TCRdb stores just in-frame clones and leaves some out. The repertoire holds 90,000 to 100,000 clones, with roughly nine tenths as singletons. The germline CDR1 and CDR2 sequences are SGHTA and FQGNSA. The CDR3 consists of 14 residues. With 3 bases removed from V and 2 bases from J, the gap between germline ends came to 8 bases. The gene calls are TRBV7-2 and TRBJ2-1; D assignment may be TRBD1 or TRBD2 (5 bases each). The sample was CD4+ or CD8+ T cells sorted from blood, taken in a trial of the OX40 agonist ivuxolimab. The clonotype was recovered from an adult with an advanced solid tumor such as melanoma, head and neck, liver or kidney cancer. The CDR3 here is CASSFGATYNEQFF. CDR3 nucleotides: TGTGCCAGCAGCTTCGGGGCCACCTACAATGAGCAGTTCTTC.